The clone carrying this TCR beta chain was seen at least ten times. Its antigen is currently unknown. Among the patients, none had received any treatment before thyroid surgery. The data are from a study of metastatic and nonmetastatic thyroid tumors. About the research overall: Samples came from malignant and benign thyroid patients, and repertoires were compared across blood and tumor or nodule tissue.

Per the study methods: CDR3 was compared across clinicopathological groups, and the resulting differences were used to build a distant-metastasis classifier for papillary thyroid cancer. TCRdb re-clonotyped the PCR reads through MiXCR. The authors' filters were not applied to this entry. The table includes under 30,000 clones, over 15% detected once. Study-level findings and limits: Relative to benign nodules, malignant thyroid tumors were reportedly characterized by significantly elevated TCR beta diversity in blood and tumor.

Germline V lookup: CDR1 SGHRS, CDR2 YFSETQ. The CDR3 contains 17 residues. Germline trimming cut 4 bases from V and 0 bases from J; bases unmatched to any gene: 10. Input material: blood. The sequence derives from a male donor with papillary thyroid cancer or a benign thyroid nodule (not recorded which). Some clones in this sample may be carry-over from other donors' samples. The rearrangement uses TRBV5-1 and TRBJ2-1; 7 positions agree with TRBD2. In DNA form, the CDR3 reads TGCGCCAGCAGCCCTTCCGGGACTACGAGCTCCTACAATGAGCAGTTCTTC. It yields the protein CASSPSGTTSSYNEQFF.